The 10 T cell receptor beta chains in this list originate from one sample, sequenced in a study of blood T cell repertoires in COVID-19 (dated by TCRdb to the early 2020s). The library was obtained by the immunoSEQ multiplex PCR assay. TCRdb obtained this table from immuneACCESS and retained in-frame rearrangements with V and J assigned. These tables miss some clones; where compared with another copy, unresolved V genes account for less than half of the shortfall, and the remainder is unexplained. This sample lists about 59,000 clones; around 67% were detected once. The leading ten clones occupy roughly a sixth of the sample. Input material: peripheral blood. These receptors all stem from a woman aged 45-60 years with active or convalescent COVID-19.

The rearrangement uses TRBV5-4 and TRBJ2-5, with D possibly matching TRBD2 (6 bases). V was shortened by 7 bases and J by 0 bases, with 10 bases between the two germline ends. CDR3 length: 13 amino acids. Germline-derived CDR1 and CDR2 are SGHNT and YYREEE (reference sequence). This CDR3 reads CASGAGYQETQYF. CDR3 nucleotides: TGTGCCAGCGGGGCGGGGTACCAAGAGACCCAGTACTTC.

The chain is built from TRBV2 and TRBJ1-6, with TRBD1 matching 7 bases. CDR3 size: 14 residues. Losses at the gene ends were 6 bases for V and 2 bases for J; bases not matched to a gene: 1. Germline V lookup: CDR1 SNHLY, CDR2 FYNNEI. For the CDR3, the DNA is TGTGCCAGCAGAGGACAGGCCTATAATTCACCCCTCCACTTT. Translation: CASRGQAYNSPLHF.

This clone has only a few counts. The chain combines TRBV6-5 with TRBJ2-5, with TRBD1 matching over 12 bases. Germline assignment: CDR1 MNHEY and CDR2 SVGAGI. This CDR3 has 15 residues. V lost 6 bases, J lost 3 bases, and 5 bases stayed unmatched. The CDR3 sequence is CASSRDRGREETQYF. The CDR3 nucleotides are TGTGCCAGCAGCCGGGACAGGGGGCGCGAAGAGACCCAGTACTTC.

The chain joins TRBV11-2 to TRBJ1-2; D is ambiguous. CDR3 size: 12 residues. V dropped 5 bases and J dropped 8 bases, with 12 bases sitting between them. CDR1 is SGHAT and CDR2 is FQNNGV in the germline V gene. CDR3 bases: TGTGCCAGCAGCAGCGGGGATAGAGGCTACACCTTC. It codes for CASSSGDRGYTF.

The CDR3, as DNA: TGTGCCAGCAGCTTAGTTGGCCTCGAGCAGTACTTC. Protein product: CASSLVGLEQYF. V and J are TRBV11-1 and TRBJ2-7; D gene unclear. Between the trimmed V and J ends, which lost 1 base and 6 bases, there was a span of 7 bases. Germline V gives CDR1 SGHAT, CDR2 FQDESV (reference sequence). This CDR3 comprises 12 residues.

The chain joins TRBV11-2 to TRBJ2-1, with 7 bases matching TRBD1. V trimming: 5 bases; J trimming: 1 base; junction bases outside the gene matches: 5. Germline V gene lookup returns CDR1 SGHAT and CDR2 FQNNGV. CDR3 length equals 15 residues. As DNA, the CDR3 is TGTGCCAGCAGCCCCGACAGGGAGTCCTACAATGAGCAGTTCTTC. It is translated as CASSPDRESYNEQFF.

This clone has just a few counts. The V gene is TRBV5-6, the J gene TRBJ2-3, with D unresolved. There are 15 residues in the CDR3. Germline V gene data show CDR1 as SGHDT and CDR2 as YYEEEE. The V gene lost 0 bases and the J gene lost 5 bases, with 13 bases spanning the gap. The CDR3 reads CASSLGTRRGDTQYF. The CDR3, as DNA: TGTGCCAGCAGCTTGGGAACCCGCCGAGGAGATACGCAGTATTTT. The full variable domain, in which reference TRBV5-6 and TRBJ2-3 provide the parts outside the CDR3, is DAGVTQSPTHLIKTRGQQVTLRCSPKSGHDTVSWYQQALGQGPQFIFQYYEEEERQRGNFPDRFSGHQFPNYSSELNVNALLLGDSALYLCASSLGTRRGDTQYFGPGTRLTVL.

The chain combines TRBV29-1 with TRBJ1-1; maybe TRBD1 (6 bases). The germline V gene has CDR1 SQVTM and CDR2 ANQGSEA. V gave up 6 bases and J gave up 4 bases, with 12 bases separating them. This CDR3 has 12 amino acids. As DNA, the CDR3 is TGCAGCGTCGAAAAAGGGGGCACTGAAGCTTTCTTT. Protein product: CSVEKGGTEAFF.

The chain employs TRBV30 and TRBJ2-1; D may be TRBD2 (6 bases). This CDR3 is 16 amino acids long. Germline CDR1 and CDR2: GTSNPN and SVGIG (reference sequence). V was pared by 4 bases and J by 0 bases, with 16 bases between. The CDR3 DNA reads as TGTGCCTGGACACACCTTAGCGGAAACTCCTACAATGAGCAGTTCTTC. Translation: CAWTHLSGNSYNEQFF.

The V gene is TRBV5-1, the J gene TRBJ2-3, with 7 bases that match TRBD2. The germline CDR1 and CDR2 sequences are SGHRS and YFSETQ. V lost 3 bases and J lost 1; bases outside the gene matches: 5. The CDR3 length is 15 residues. CDR3 bases: TGCGCCAGCAGCTCGAACCTAGCGGGCACAGATACGCAGTATTTT. Residues: CASSSNLAGTDTQYF.